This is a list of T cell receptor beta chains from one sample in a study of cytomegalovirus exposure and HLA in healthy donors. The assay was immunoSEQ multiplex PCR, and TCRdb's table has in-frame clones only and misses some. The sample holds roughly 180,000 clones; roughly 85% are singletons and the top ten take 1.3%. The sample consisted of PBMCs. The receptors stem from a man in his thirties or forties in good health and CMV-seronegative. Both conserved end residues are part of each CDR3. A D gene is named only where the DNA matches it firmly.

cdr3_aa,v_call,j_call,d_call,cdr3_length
CASSQVGGLAGGEQFF,TRBV4-1,TRBJ2-1,TRBD2,16
CASSLSGQGAGGQYF,TRBV7-9,TRBJ2-7,TRBD1,15
CASSLGGPDTGELFF,TRBV5-4,TRBJ2-2,.,15
CATKEGAGTDTQYF,TRBV6-6,TRBJ2-3,.,14
CASRQLRVTEAFF,TRBV5-8,TRBJ1-1,.,13
CASRPGTGLYEQYF,TRBV5-6,TRBJ2-7,TRBD1,14
CASSAGNTGELFF,TRBV6-5,TRBJ2-2,.,13
CASSIAGSNQPQHF,TRBV19,TRBJ1-5,.,14
CATSKVGGNQPQHF,TRBV15,TRBJ1-5,.,14
CASSVDGGQGYGYTF,TRBV9,TRBJ1-2,.,15
CASTPSVVTDTQYF,TRBV19,TRBJ2-3,.,14
CASSYGTGGSYEQYF,TRBV6-5,TRBJ2-7,TRBD1,15
CASSLRRTSKETQYF,TRBV7-2,TRBJ2-5,.,15
CASSQELQGAAEAFF,TRBV4-1,TRBJ1-1,TRBD1,15
CASSQGQTSSYEQYF,TRBV5-1,TRBJ2-7,TRBD1,15
CASLGGEITDTQYF,TRBV28,TRBJ2-3,.,14
CASSGTGEVGELFF,TRBV6-4,TRBJ2-2,.,14
CASSLSTQGTGELFF,TRBV7-2,TRBJ2-2,.,15
CASSYSNTGDQPQHF,TRBV6-5,TRBJ1-5,TRBD1,15
CASSLRRGANYGYTF,TRBV28,TRBJ1-2,.,15
CASSQGTGGDQPQHF,TRBV4-1,TRBJ1-5,TRBD1,15
CATSPRAPTNTGELFF,TRBV15,TRBJ2-2,.,16
CASSLGLAGPTDTQYF,TRBV5-6,TRBJ2-3,TRBD2,16
CASSRTSGYYNEQFF,TRBV7-3,TRBJ2-1,TRBD2,15
CASSLASGGALFTGELFF,TRBV5-6,TRBJ2-2,TRBD2,18
CASSFAQGTEAFF,TRBV5-1,TRBJ1-1,.,13
CASRATGSGRYGYTF,TRBV27,TRBJ1-2,.,15
CASSSYDRVNSPLHF,TRBV28,TRBJ1-6,.,15
CASSIVNEQFF,TRBV5-5,TRBJ2-1,.,11
CASSPYGTGRYEQYF,TRBV19,TRBJ2-7,TRBD1,15
CASSSFQGGPYNEQFF,TRBV4-3,TRBJ2-1,.,16
CASSIPTGSLSGGYTF,TRBV7-2,TRBJ1-2,TRBD1,16
CAWRNRAINTEAFF,TRBV30,TRBJ1-1,.,14
CAWSGGTATGQYEQYF,TRBV30,.,TRBD1,16
CASSPQTAIYGYTF,TRBV7-9,TRBJ1-2,.,14
CAIRTPGERAGGSYNEQFF,TRBV10-3,TRBJ2-1,TRBD2,19
CASSQDPAASEQFF,TRBV4-3,TRBJ2-1,.,14
CASSASGTGKNTEAFF,TRBV10-1,TRBJ1-1,TRBD1,16
CSVDGQGPGTQYF,TRBV29-1,TRBJ2-5,TRBD1,13
CASSQEGRGVSTDTQYF,TRBV4-1,TRBJ2-3,TRBD2,17
CASRTGQGGDTQYF,TRBV13,TRBJ2-3,TRBD1,14
CASSLVEGALYEQYF,TRBV5-1,.,.,15